The 2 T cell receptor beta chains reported below all come from one sample, sequenced in a study of regulatory T cells in long-lasting Graves disease (dated by TCRdb to about 2021). The time point label on this specimen signifies: newly diagnosed GD, antithyroid drugs for less than 3 months. For both TCR sequencing and RNA sequencing, RNA was extracted from PBMCs in TRIzol. The library relied on multiplex PCR. Instrument on record: Illumina HiSeq 4000. TCR beta libraries were built with iRepertoire HTBI primers and Arm-PCR amplification of CDR3 regions. Through fastp at Q25 and MiXCR, TCRdb rebuilt clones from the public reads, retaining in-frame beta chains. Identical CDR3 proteins give one entry, which carries the most common genes and DNA. In this sample the table shows 400,000 to 500,000 distinct CDR3 sequences, 12% to 15% of which occur a single time. Over 15% of the sample goes to the ten largest clones.

This sample was shared with a second study, whose subject was T cells in Graves' hyperthyroidism and ophthalmopathy.

The source material was peripheral blood mononuclear cells (PBMCs), sampled at new diagnosis, from a patient treated with antithyroid drugs. These receptors were collected from a woman in her 50s with Graves disease. Donor details come from another sample of the same person, matched by shared clones.

As to this clonotype: The junction differs from germline at one of its ends, possibly a read error. The chain has TRBV7-9 and TRBJ2-4, with D maybe TRBD1 (5 bases). This CDR3 region has 14 residues. Per the germline V gene, CDR1 is SEHNR and CDR2 is FQNEAQ (reference sequence). CDR3 loop: CANSPGQGWDIQYF. The CDR3 bases are TGTGCCAACAGCCCCGGGCAGGGTTGGGACATTCAGTACTTC.

This clonotype came up many times. V is TRBV7-9 and J is TRBJ1-1; D might be TRBD1 (5 bases). The CDR3 is 15 amino acids. Germline values: CDR1 SEHNR, CDR2 FQNEAQ (reference sequence). V lost 5 bases to trimming and J lost 0 bases, with 13 bases between them. The CDR3 loop reads CASSPRTSMNTEAFF. In DNA form, the CDR3 reads TGTGCCAGCAGCCCCAGGACATCGATGAACACTGAAGCTTTCTTT. Drawing the rest from reference TRBV7-9 and TRBJ1-1, the complete variable domain is DTGVSQNPRHKITKRGQNVTFRCDPISEHNRLYWYRQTLGQGPEFLTYFQNEAQLEKSRLLSDRFSAERPKGSFSTLEIQRTEQGDSAMYLCASSPRTSMNTEAFFGQGTRLTVV.